The rows below give T cell receptor beta chains drawn from one sample of a study of cytomegalovirus exposure and HLA in healthy donors. Libraries were prepared by immunoSEQ multiplex PCR; TCRdb keeps only in-frame clonotypes and omits some of them. Among some 190,000 clones listed, around 77% were seen once. The sample consisted of PBMCs. The receptor set was obtained from a woman in her late teens or twenties in good health and CMV-seronegative. CDR3s include the opening cysteine and the closing phenylalanine or tryptophan. Fields, in order: clone size, V gene, D gene, J gene, CDR3 protein, CDR3 DNA. A D gene is named only where the DNA matches it firmly. For some rows the clone size is stated as once, few or many, or as a class when expanded; others skip it.

>NA|TRBV19|TRBD1|TRBJ1-6
CASSGDRTNSYNSPLHF
TGTGCCAGTAGTGGGGACAGAACCAACTCCTATAATTCACCCCTCCACTTT
>NA|TRBV11-3|NA|TRBJ2-3
CASSLGGVSTDTQYF
TGTGCCAGCAGCTTAGGGGGGGTCAGCACAGATACGCAGTATTTT
>NA|TRBV10-3|TRBD2|TRBJ2-1
CAISGTSGRGSYNEQFF
TGTGCCATCAGTGGAACTAGCGGGAGGGGGTCCTACAATGAGCAGTTCTTC
>NA|TRBV28|NA|TRBJ1-1
CASNTPRVNTEAFF
TGTGCCAGCAATACCCCACGGGTGAACACTGAAGCTTTCTTT
>few|TRBV10-3|TRBD2|TRBJ2-7
CATAPGTIFYEQYF
TGTGCCACGGCCCCCGGGACTATTTTCTACGAGCAGTACTTC
>NA|TRBV27|NA|TRBJ1-1
CASSFDSWDTEAFF
TGTGCCAGCAGTTTCGACAGTTGGGACACTGAAGCTTTCTTT
>NA|TRBV18|TRBD2|TRBJ2-1
CASSLGLAGVNGGNEQFF
TGTGCCAGCTCACTCGGACTAGCGGGAGTAAATGGGGGCAATGAGCAGTTCTTC
>NA|TRBV5-4|TRBD2|TRBJ2-7
CASSMGTSGELTYEQYF
TGTGCCAGCAGCATGGGGACTAGCGGGGAACTAACCTACGAGCAGTACTTC
>NA|TRBV19|TRBD1|TRBJ1-6
CASRPGQQNSPLHF
TGTGCCAGTAGGCCGGGACAGCAAAATTCACCCCTCCACTTT
>once|TRBV11-2|NA|TRBJ2-3
CASSLEGGGTDTQYF
TGTGCCAGCAGCTTAGAAGGAGGGGGCACAGATACGCAGTATTTT
>NA|TRBV29-1|NA|TRBJ1-3
CSVGVGGKGQGTIYF
TGCAGCGTTGGAGTGGGAGGGAAAGGGCAAGGTACCATATATTTT
>NA|TRBV25-1|NA|TRBJ1-2
CATETGFYGYTF
TGTGCCACCGAAACAGGGTTTTATGGCTACACCTTC
>NA|TRBV2|TRBD1|TRBJ1-2
CASSPDRGPAGYTF
TGTGCCAGCAGCCCGGACAGGGGGCCGGCTGGCTACACCTTC
>NA|TRBV7-9|NA|TRBJ2-7
CASSLVFGYEQYF
TGTGCCAGCAGCTTAGTTTTCGGTTACGAGCAGTACTTC
>NA|TRBV19|TRBD1|TRBJ1-2
CASIGTGGGGYTF
TGTGCCAGTATAGGGACAGGGGGCGGTGGCTACACCTTC
>NA|TRBV12-5|NA|TRBJ1-1
CASGFEQANTEAFF
TGTGCTAGTGGTTTCGAGCAGGCTAACACTGAAGCTTTCTTT
>NA|TRBV5-1|TRBD1|TRBJ2-1
CASSGRDRGYNEQFF
TGCGCCAGCAGCGGCCGGGACAGGGGTTACAATGAGCAGTTCTTC
>NA|TRBV5-1|NA|TRBJ2-2
CASSLGTSNTGELFF
TGCGCCAGCAGCTTGGGGACAAGTAACACCGGGGAGCTGTTTTTT
>once|TRBV11-2|TRBD1|TRBJ1-6
CASSLGQGAYSPLHF
TGTGCCAGCAGCTTAGGACAGGGGGCGTATTCACCCCTCCACTTT
>NA|TRBV9|NA|TRBJ2-1
CASSTGFYNEQFF
TGTGCCAGCAGTACAGGGTTTTACAATGAGCAGTTCTTC
>NA|TRBV28|TRBD1|TRBJ2-5
CAIDRTGQETQYF
TGTGCCATCGACCGGACAGGGCAAGAGACCCAGTACTTC
>NA|TRBV6-6|TRBD1|TRBJ1-5
CASTSGTGSNQPQHF
TGTGCCAGTACCTCCGGGACAGGGAGCAATCAGCCCCAGCATTTT
>NA|TRBV15|NA|TRBJ2-1
CATSRPDTNNEQFF
TGTGCCACCAGCAGACCTGACACGAACAATGAGCAGTTCTTC
>NA|TRBV28|TRBD1|TRBJ2-4
CASSPGQGHIQYF
TGTGCCAGCAGTCCTGGACAGGGACACATTCAGTACTTC
>NA|TRBV30|NA|TRBJ1-2
CAWSFDLEVGYTF
TGTGCCTGGAGTTTCGACCTGGAGGTTGGCTACACCTTC
>NA|TRBV29-1|TRBD1|TRBJ1-4
CSVHTQGARVNEKLFF
TGCAGCGTCCACACCCAGGGGGCGCGGGTTAATGAAAAACTGTTTTTT
>few|TRBV7-9|NA|TRBJ1-3
CAAESGNTIYF
TGTGCTGCGGAATCTGGAAACACCATATATTTT
>NA|TRBV7-2|TRBD1|TRBJ1-6
CASSLIGQGFTYNSPLHF
TGTGCCAGCAGCTTAATAGGACAGGGGTTCACCTATAATTCACCCCTCCACTTT
>NA|TRBV6-5|NA|TRBJ2-5
CASSYSTGAPETQYF
TGTGCCAGCAGTTACTCGACGGGAGCACCAGAGACCCAGTACTTC
>NA|TRBV28|TRBD2|TRBJ2-3
CASSVREEDTQYF
TGTGCCAGCAGCGTACGGGAGGAGGATACGCAGTATTTT
>few|TRBV9|TRBD1|TRBJ2-7
CASSPEQGAAYEQYF
TGTGCCAGCAGCCCGGAACAGGGGGCGGCCTACGAGCAGTACTTC
>NA|TRBV6-1|TRBD2|TRBJ2-7
CASSPGLAFGEQYF
TGTGCCAGCAGTCCGGGACTAGCATTTGGCGAGCAGTACTTC
>few|TRBV5-6|TRBD2|TRBJ2-1
CASISSGRVNEQFF
TGTGCCAGCATTTCTAGCGGGAGGGTCAATGAGCAGTTCTTC